A single sample is the source of the 23 T cell receptor beta chains below, sequenced in a study of blood T cell repertoires in COVID-19. Produced via immunoSEQ multiplex PCR; TCRdb's table is partial and in-frame only. The table records about 200,000 clones, about 88% of them present only once. The sequencing sample was made of peripheral blood. Source of these receptors: a woman in her 40s with acute or convalescent COVID-19.

V gene TRBV7-3 combines with J gene TRBJ2-2, with 7 positions matching TRBD2. This CDR3 contains 16 residues. CDR1 is SGHTA, CDR2 FQGTGA, per germline. V was pared by 3 bases and J by 5 bases, with 9 bases of the junction left unmatched. For the CDR3, the DNA is TGTGCCAGCAGCTTTGCGGGGGATCCATTTACCGGGGAGCTGTTTTTT. This sequence encodes CASSFAGDPFTGELFF.

The V and J genes are TRBV7-2 and TRBJ1-6; D possibly corresponds to TRBD1 (6 bases). This CDR3 has 15 amino acids. The germline V and J ends were trimmed by 1 base and 8 bases, with 12 bases remaining between them. Germline values: CDR1 SGHTA, CDR2 FQGNSA. Here the CDR3 reads CASSLERGSYSPLHF. CDR3 DNA: TGTGCCAGCAGCTTAGAGAGGGGGTCCTATTCACCCCTCCACTTT.

CDR3 sequence: CATSRNGQGVNEKLFF. The CDR3 DNA is TGTGCCACCAGCAGAAACGGACAGGGCGTTAATGAAAAACTGTTTTTT. The gene calls are TRBV15 and TRBJ1-4; 8 nucleotides line up with TRBD1. The V segment lost 2 bases and the J segment 4 bases; nucleotides outside the gene matches: 6. The CDR3 runs 16 residues. Germline-derived CDR1 and CDR2 are LNHNV and YYDKDF (reference sequence).

In DNA form, the CDR3 reads TGTGCCAGCAGCCAGATCGGGGAGCTGTTTTTT. This sequence encodes CASSQIGELFF. The rearrangement uses TRBV9 and TRBJ2-2; D is unresolved. V lost 4 bases to trimming and J lost 7 bases, with 5 bases between them. Germline V gene lookup returns CDR1 SGDLS and CDR2 YYNGEE. This CDR3 spans 11 amino acids.

The rearrangement uses TRBV7-2 and TRBJ1-2; D unclear. CDR1 SGHTA and CDR2 FQGNSA come from the germline V gene. Trimming removed 5 bases at V and 1 base at J, with 11 bases between. The CDR3 contains 14 residues. The DNA of the CDR3 is TGTGCCAGCAGCCCCCCGGGAGGTAACTATGGCTACACCTTC. Translation: CASSPPGGNYGYTF.

The V call is TRBV6-2 or TRBV6-3, the J call TRBJ2-3, with TRBD2 as a possible D gene (5 bases). Germline-derived CDR1 and CDR2 are MNHEY and SVGEGT. There are 14 residues in the CDR3. The V gene lost 5 bases and the J gene lost 5 bases, with 14 bases spanning the gap. DNA of the CDR3: TGTGCCAGCAGTCTCGGGATCCTAAGAGATACGCAGTATTTT. Translating gives CASSLGILRDTQYF.

The rearrangement joins TRBV2 to TRBJ1-1; the match to TRBD1 covers 7 bases. The V segment lost 6 bases and the J segment 5 bases; nucleotides outside the gene matches: 6. The length of the CDR3 is 13 residues. Germline-derived CDR1 and CDR2 are SNHLY and FYNNEI. This CDR3 reads CASRGRGRTEAFF. CDR3 in DNA: TGTGCCAGCAGAGGAAGGGGGCGTACTGAAGCTTTCTTT.

The count of this clone is one. The rearrangement links TRBV7-2 to TRBJ1-5, with 8 positions matching TRBD1. With 5 bases clipped from V and 4 bases from J, the junction kept 4 bases outside the gene matches. Per the germline V gene, CDR1 is SGHTA and CDR2 is FQGNSA. The CDR3 contains 14 residues. CDR3 DNA: TGTGCCAGCAGCGGACAGGGCCCTAATCAGCCCCAGCATTTT. Protein product: CASSGQGPNQPQHF.

The V gene is TRBV12-3 or TRBV12-4, the J gene TRBJ1-5; D is uncertain. This CDR3 contains 13 residues. Trimming cost V 5 bases and J 6 bases, with 11 bases left between them. The CDR3 protein is CASSPRSTQPQHF. In DNA form, the CDR3 reads TGTGCCAGCAGTCCCCGATCTACTCAGCCCCAGCATTTT.

In its sample, this clone was seen once. The CDR3 protein is CASSPGTGGKWDTQYF. DNA for the CDR3: TGTGCCAGCAGCCCCGGGACAGGGGGCAAGTGGGATACGCAGTATTTT. The J gene is TRBJ2-3, the V gene TRBV5-4; 12 bases agree with TRBD1. V was clipped by 4 bases and J by 6 bases; unmatched bases: 9. In germline, CDR1 is SGHNT, CDR2 YYREEE (reference sequence). This CDR3 spans 16 amino acids.

The rearrangement uses TRBV19 and TRBJ2-1; 11 nucleotides align to TRBD2. J was trimmed by 6 bases and V by 2 bases; bases with no gene match: 6. This CDR3 comprises 16 residues. Germline values: CDR1 LNHDA, CDR2 SQIVND (reference sequence). In nucleotides, the CDR3 is TGTGCCAGTAGTATATTAGCGGGGGGGCCGATCAATGAGCAGTTCTTC. Its translation: CASSILAGGPINEQFF.

V gene TRBV11-1 combines with J gene TRBJ2-3; 7 positions agree with TRBD1. The J segment lost 2 bases and the V segment lost 1 base, leaving 3 bases of the junction unmatched. This CDR3 contains 15 residues. The germline V gene has CDR1 SGHAT and CDR2 FQDESV (reference sequence). CDR3 sequence: CASSLEGALTDTQYF. For the CDR3, the DNA is TGTGCCAGCAGCTTAGAGGGGGCACTCACAGATACGCAGTATTTT.

This clone has a handful of counts. The genes are TRBV10-3 and TRBJ2-5, with a weak D call TRBD1 (6 bases). V lost 5 bases and J lost 1, with 23 bases in between. Germline assignment: CDR1 ENHRY and CDR2 SYGVKD. This CDR3 has 18 amino acids. DNA for the CDR3: TGTGCCATCAGTACAGGGAGTCAGGCATTCGGGTCCCAAGAGACCCAGTACTTC. This codes for CAISTGSQAFGSQETQYF.

The V gene is TRBV28, the J gene TRBJ1-5, with 10 bases aligning to TRBD1. CDR3 length: 15 amino acids. The V gene's germline CDR1 is MDHEN and CDR2 SYDVKM. With 5 bases clipped from V and 7 bases from J, the junction kept 8 bases outside the gene matches. The CDR3 bases are TGTGCCAGCAGTCCGGGACAGGGGACAAGGCAGCCCCAGCATTTT. Its protein is CASSPGQGTRQPQHF.

The chain combines TRBV3-1 (or the pseudogene TRBV3-2) with TRBJ2-1; no clear D gene. Looked up from germline, CDR1 is LGHDT and CDR2 is YNNKEL (reference sequence). The CDR3 has 15 amino acids. Trimming cost V 1 base and J 5 bases, with 12 bases left between them. In DNA, the CDR3 is TGTGCCAGCAGCCAAGGCGCACAGAGAAACAATGAGCAGTTCTTC. It codes for CASSQGAQRNNEQFF.

This sequence joins TRBV7-2 and TRBJ2-3; D may be TRBD2 (7 bases). Trimming stripped 3 bases from V and 3 bases from J, with 16 bases between. The germline CDR1 and CDR2 sequences are SGHTA and FQGNSA. The CDR3 runs to 16 residues. The CDR3 protein is CASSFGRGGATDTQYF. Here the CDR3 DNA reads TGTGCCAGCAGCTTTGGAAGAGGGGGGGCGACAGATACGCAGTATTTT.

The chain recombines TRBV7-2 with TRBJ1-2; D gene ambiguous. The ends were cut back, 5 bases at V and 0 bases at J, with 10 bases in the middle. The CDR3 loop spans 14 amino acids. CDR1 is SGHTA and CDR2 is FQGNSA in the germline V gene. The CDR3: CASSPERANYGYTF. The CDR3 DNA sequence: TGTGCCAGCAGCCCCGAACGGGCTAACTATGGCTACACCTTC.

A word on this clone: Other DNA sequences of this sample code for an identical CDR3. This chain joins TRBV4-1 and TRBJ2-1; perhaps TRBD2 as D (6 bases). With 0 bases removed from V and 0 bases from J, the gap between germline ends came to 9 bases. The CDR3 totals 16 residues. CDR1 and CDR2 (germline): MGHRA, YSYEKL. This CDR3 is CASSQDHGSSYNEQFF. DNA of the CDR3: TGCGCCAGCAGCCAAGATCACGGGAGCTCCTACAATGAGCAGTTCTTC.

The chain uses TRBV12-3 or TRBV12-4 and TRBJ1-2, with no clear D. There are 12 residues in the CDR3. Between the trimmed V and J ends, which lost 0 bases and 6 bases, there was a span of 5 bases. The CDR3 region is CASSLATNGYTF. The DNA for the CDR3 is TGTGCCAGCAGTTTAGCGACAAATGGCTACACCTTC.

V usage is TRBV25-1 and J usage is TRBJ1-1; 8 bases map to TRBD1. The ends lost 2 bases at V and 11 bases at J; junction bases unmatched: 4. CDR1 and CDR2 (germline): MGHDK, SYGVNS. CDR3 size: 12 residues. The CDR3 region is CASSELRGLAFF. DNA of the CDR3: TGTGCCAGCAGTGAACTCAGGGGGCTGGCTTTCTTT.

The chain is built from TRBV28 and TRBJ2-1; possible D gene TRBD1, 6 bases. The CDR3 runs to 13 residues. From germline, CDR1 is MDHEN and CDR2 SYDVKM. Trimming took off 7 bases at V and 9 bases at J, with 16 bases between the two ends. This chain's CDR3 is CASTNSGEFEQFF. The CDR3 DNA is TGTGCCAGCACTAACTCAGGGGAGTTTGAGCAGTTCTTC.

This sequence joins TRBV7-9 and TRBJ1-4; a weak D match, TRBD1 (5 bases). CDR1 is SEHNR and CDR2 is FQNEAQ in the germline V gene (reference sequence). V shed 3 bases and J shed 5 bases, with 10 bases lying between them. CDR3 length equals 14 residues. Here the CDR3 DNA reads TGTGCCAGCAGCTTCAGGCGGGGCAATGAAAAACTGTTTTTT. Translated, it gives CASSFRRGNEKLFF.

This chain joins TRBV12-3 or TRBV12-4 and TRBJ1-1; D not certain. The CDR3 length is 9 residues. V gave up 8 bases and J gave up 11 bases, with 9 bases separating them. The CDR3 bases are TGTGCCAGCGGCCACCCGGCTTTCTTT. Its protein is CASGHPAFF.